This TCR beta chain was obtained from a study of blood T cells in healthy people across ages. Primed by a sample-barcoded 5' primer and a J-beta primer mix, a second PCR proceeded for about 6 to 12 cycles. TCRdb reprocessed the 5' RACE reads via MiXCR and lists one record per CDR3 protein. Of more than 1.4 million distinct CDR3 sequences in the sample, approximately 38% are singletons; the top ten hold less than 8%. The receptor was isolated from a woman under 30 in good health. The sequenced material came from blood.

CDR3: CASSIQGATNEKLFF. CDR3 DNA sequence: TGTGCCAGCAGCATACAGGGTGCAACTAATGAAAAACTGTTTTTT. The rearrangement joins TRBV7-9 to TRBJ1-4, with a tentative D call TRBD1 (6 bases). V shed 5 bases and J shed 0 bases, with 10 bases lying between them. The length of the CDR3 is 15 residues. CDR1 and CDR2 from the germline V gene are SEHNR and FQNEAQ (reference sequence).